The 11 T cell receptor beta chains in this list originate from one sample, sequenced in a study of blood T cell repertoires in COVID-19. The data were produced by immunoSEQ multiplex PCR, yet TCRdb's version contains in-frame clones alone and is incomplete. Of roughly 340,000 clones in the sample, 89% are singletons; the top ten hold less than 3.5%. Sequencing was carried out using peripheral blood. Every receptor here comes from a woman aged 30 to 39 with COVID-19, enrolled during active disease.

V gene TRBV10-3 combines with J gene TRBJ2-7; 8 bases agree with TRBD1. The V gene end was trimmed by 7 bases and the J gene end by 5 bases; junction bases not matched to a gene: 7. Germline lookup yields CDR1 ENHRY and CDR2 SYGVKD. The CDR3 totals 13 residues. CDR3 coding DNA: TGTGCCATCAACTCTCGGACAGGGAACGAGCAGTACTTC. The encoded protein is CAINSRTGNEQYF.

This clone has only one observation. The J gene is TRBJ1-5, the V gene TRBV25-1; no clear D gene. Germline lookup yields CDR1 MGHDK and CDR2 SYGVNS. Trimming removed 2 bases from V and 4 bases from J, with 6 bases in between. This CDR3 is 13 amino acids long. CDR3 bases: TGTGCCAGCAGTGAACTCGGTAATCAGCCCCAGCATTTT. It encodes CASSELGNQPQHF. The full variable domain, rest sourced from reference TRBV25-1 and TRBJ1-5, is EADIYQTPRYLVIGTGKKITLECSQTMGHDKMYWYQQDPGMELHLIHYSYGVNSTEKGDLSSESTVSRIRTEHFPLTLESARPSHTSQYLCASSELGNQPQHFGDGTRLSIL.

This rearrangement joins TRBV19 to TRBJ1-2; 10 nucleotides match TRBD1. The V gene end was trimmed by 10 bases and the J gene end by 4 bases; junction bases not matched to a gene: 9. The germline V gene has CDR1 LNHDA and CDR2 SQIVND (reference sequence). CDR3 length: 14 amino acids. The CDR3 DNA follows: TGTGCCACCTTCCGGGACAGGGGTGCCTATGGCTACACCTTC. This translates into CATFRDRGAYGYTF. Supplemented by reference TRBV19 and TRBJ1-2, the full variable domain reads DGGITQSPKYLFRKEGQNVTLSCEQNLNHDAMYWYRQDPGQGLRLIYYSQIVNDFQKGDIAEGYSVSREKKESFPLTVTSAQKNPTAFYLCATFRDRGAYGYTFGSGTRLTVV.

This clone occurred once. This chain uses TRBV9 with TRBJ2-4; 7 bases map to TRBD1. The germline gives CDR1 SGDLS, CDR2 YYNGEE. The length of the CDR3 is 15 residues. Trimming removed 4 bases from V and 3 bases from J; junction bases left unmatched: 7. CDR3 bases: TGTGCCAGCAGCCGAGTGGCAGGGGGCAAAAACATTCAGTACTTC. As protein: CASSRVAGGKNIQYF.

The rearrangement joins TRBV2 to TRBJ2-1, with TRBD2 as a possible D gene (5 bases). This CDR3 is built from 11 residues. Per germline, CDR1 SNHLY and CDR2 FYNNEI. V shed 4 bases and J shed 10 bases, with 8 bases lying between them. The CDR3 protein is CASSAGGEQFF. The CDR3 nucleotides are TGTGCCAGCAGTGCTGGCGGGGAGCAGTTCTTC.

The CDR3 DNA is TGTGCCAGCAGTGAATTAAGGGGTGGTGGAGATGGCTACACCTTC. Translated: CASSELRGGGDGYTF. The chain carries TRBV2 and TRBJ1-2; tentatively, D is TRBD1 (5 bases). From germline, CDR1 is SNHLY and CDR2 FYNNEI. The CDR3 has 15 residues. Trimming took off 2 bases at V and 6 bases at J, with 16 bases between the two ends. The full variable domain, completed using reference TRBV2 and TRBJ1-2, is EPEVTQTPSHQVTQMGQEVILRCVPISNHLYFYWYRQILGQKVEFLVSFYNNEISEKSEIFDDQFSVERPDGSNFTLKIRSTKLEDSAMYFCASSELRGGGDGYTFGSGTRLTVV.

The V gene is TRBV11-3, the J gene TRBJ2-7; 9 bases align to TRBD1. The V gene's germline CDR1 is SGHNT and CDR2 YENEEA. Germline trimming cut 1 base from V and 3 bases from J; bases unmatched to any gene: 19. The CDR3 is made up of 20 amino acids. The CDR3 coding sequence is TGTGCCAGCAGCTTAGCCAGGTTTCGGGTAGGGACAGGGATACTCTACGAGCAGTACGTC. It is translated as CASSLARFRVGTGILYEQYV.

This clone has only a few counts. This chain links TRBV19 with TRBJ2-6; perhaps TRBD2 as D (6 bases). Germline V CDR1 and CDR2: LNHDA, SQIVND (reference sequence). V lost 10 bases and J lost 1, with 23 bases in between. There are 18 residues in the CDR3. The CDR3 DNA is TGTGCCACCACCGGAGGGGAAACAGACAAATCTGGGGCCAACGTCCTGACTTTC. It translates to CATTGGETDKSGANVLTF.

The chain uses TRBV5-6 and TRBJ2-7; tentatively, D is TRBD1 (5 bases). This CDR3 contains 14 residues. Trimming left V 6 bases short and J 3 bases short, with 16 bases between. CDR1 and CDR2 from the germline V gene are SGHDT and YYEEEE. CDR3 DNA: TGTGCCAGCATCTCCAGGGTTCTGGGCTACGAGCAGTACGTC. Protein product: CASISRVLGYEQYV.

This clone was found many times. The rearrangement joins TRBV6-1 to TRBJ1-4; perhaps TRBD1 as D (6 bases). The germline V gene has CDR1 MNHNS and CDR2 SASEGT. This CDR3 has 16 residues. The ends were cut back, 4 bases at V and 5 bases at J, with 17 bases in the middle. The CDR3 loop reads CASSVTSGDINEKLFF. CDR3 DNA: TGTGCCAGCAGTGTGACCTCCGGGGACATAAATGAAAAACTGTTTTTT.

Only one count was recorded for this clone. The chain couples TRBV7-6 to TRBJ2-2; D ambiguous. Germline V gene sequence: CDR1 SGHVS, CDR2 FNYEAQ. CDR3 length: 16 amino acids. V dropped 1 base and J dropped 0 bases, with 9 bases sitting between them. The CDR3 coding sequence is TGTGCCAGCAGCTTAGAGTCAGGCGCGAACACCGGGGAGCTGTTTTTT. Protein product: CASSLESGANTGELFF.